These 9 T cell receptor beta chains share one sample of origin, sequenced in a study of cytomegalovirus exposure and HLA in healthy donors. PCR amplification relied on 60 Vbeta primers (plus 13 Jbeta primers). Profiling relied on immunoSEQ multiplex PCR, and the TCRdb table lists in-frame clones only, not all of them. The table records roughly 150,000 clones, 60% to 85% of them present only once. The sequencing sample was made of PBMCs. Source of these receptors: a man aged 50 to 60 in good health and CMV-seropositive.

The genes are TRBV9 and TRBJ2-1; tentatively, D is TRBD1 (6 bases). With 3 bases removed from V and 2 bases from J, the gap between germline ends came to 12 bases. The CDR3 has 15 amino acids. Per the germline V gene, CDR1 is SGDLS and CDR2 is YYNGEE. Here the CDR3 reads CASSARQATYNEQFF. The CDR3 nucleotides read TGTGCCAGCAGCGCCCGACAGGCCACCTACAATGAGCAGTTCTTC.

The V and J genes are TRBV7-9 and TRBJ2-5; D is perhaps TRBD1 (6 bases). Germline V CDR1 and CDR2: SEHNR, FQNEAQ (reference sequence). This CDR3 has 13 residues. Trimming stripped 5 bases from V and 2 bases from J, with 9 bases between. Here the CDR3 DNA reads TGTGCCAGCAGCCCTGGACAGCAAGAGACCCAGTACTTC. Its protein product is CASSPGQQETQYF.

This sequence joins TRBV4-3 and TRBJ2-2; D remains ambiguous. Deletions cut 0 bases from V and 1 base from J, with 3 bases between. The germline gives CDR1 LGHNA, CDR2 YSLEER. The CDR3 has 14 amino acids. The CDR3 loop reads CASSQERNTGELFF. CDR3 coding DNA: TGCGCCAGCAGCCAAGAGCGGAACACCGGGGAGCTGTTTTTT.

The J gene is TRBJ2-7, the V gene TRBV25-1, with 12 bases that match TRBD1. The CDR3 is 15 amino acids. J was trimmed by 6 bases and V by 3 bases; bases with no gene match: 6. CDR1 is MGHDK, CDR2 SYGVNS, per germline. CDR3 in amino acids: CASSDPGTGGLEQYF. The CDR3 DNA reads as TGTGCCAGCAGTGACCCCGGGACAGGGGGCCTCGAGCAGTACTTC.

CDR3 in DNA: TGTGCCATCAGCGGGACAGTCGCTACGGATGGCTACACCTTC. This sequence encodes CAISGTVATDGYTF. V and J are TRBV10-3 and TRBJ1-2, with 7 bases fitting TRBD1. The CDR3 totals 14 residues. Germline V gene lookup returns CDR1 ENHRY and CDR2 SYGVKD. Trimming cost V 6 bases and J 6 bases; bases outside gene matches: 10.

The chain combines TRBV9 with TRBJ2-3; 8 bases align to TRBD2. The CDR3 extends over 17 amino acids. Germline CDR1 is SGDLS and CDR2 is YYNGEE. V lost 1 base to trimming and J lost 7 bases; unmatched junction nucleotides: 14. The DNA of the CDR3 is TGTGCCAGCAGCGTAACGGCCAGGACGGGGGGGCCGAATACGCAGTATTTT. This encodes CASSVTARTGGPNTQYF.

This clone was observed a handful of times. This rearrangement joins TRBV19 to TRBJ1-3; D unresolved. The germline V gene has CDR1 LNHDA and CDR2 SQIVND (reference sequence). There are 14 residues in the CDR3. V was shortened by 7 bases and J by 9 bases, with 19 bases between the two germline ends. This CDR3 reads CASTSTAASGTIYF. The CDR3 DNA sequence: TGTGCCAGTACATCGACCGCCGCTTCGGGCACCATATATTTT.

The V and J genes are TRBV4-3 and TRBJ1-5; TRBD1 might be the D (6 bases). This CDR3 is built from 15 residues. Per the germline V gene, CDR1 is LGHNA and CDR2 is YSLEER. V lost 0 bases and J lost 7, with 13 bases in between. CDR3 nucleotide sequence: TGCGCCAGCAGCCAAGATCACAGGGCTGGCCAGCCCCAGCATTTT. Amino acid sequence: CASSQDHRAGQPQHF.

This clone has only one observation. The rearrangement links TRBV6-5 to TRBJ1-1; D remains ambiguous. This CDR3 is built from 16 residues. Per the germline V gene, CDR1 is MNHEY and CDR2 is SVGAGI. V lost 0 bases and J 5 bases, leaving 16 bases between the germline ends. CDR3 in DNA: TGTGCCAGCAGTTACTCGATTGAGAGCCCGGAGACTGAAGCTTTCTTT. Translation: CASSYSIESPETEAFF.